Below are 31 T cell receptor beta chains sequenced from a single sample in a study of human T cells and chemical hapten exposure (dated by TCRdb to about 2021). This specimen's time point label, interpreted: patch test 2, 6 weeks after DPC sensitization. This specimen's treatment or condition label, per the study, means: therapeutic diphenylcyclopropenone sensitization with weekly scalp DPC. The library was obtained by RACE. The sequencer listed for this sample is NextSeq 500. TCRdb ran its own pipeline on the public reads, namely fastp trimming at Q25 and MiXCR clone calling, and kept in-frame beta chains. Each record represents a unique CDR3 protein, reported with the most common genes and DNA among its rows. The sample table records over 70,000 distinct CDR3 sequences; roughly 12% of these occur just once. Of the sample, roughly 1.6% is held by the ten largest clones. This specimen consisted of whole blood, obtained in connection with sensitization to the hapten diphenylcyclopropenone (DPC). The receptors derive from a man younger than 35 with alopecia areata. Some clones in this sample may be carry-over from other donors' samples.

The chain couples TRBV7-2 to TRBJ1-5; D remains unclear. Germline CDR1 SGHTA, CDR2 FQGNSA. CDR3 length: 12 amino acids. V lost 1 base to trimming and J lost 7 bases, with 5 bases between them. The CDR3 DNA follows: TGTGCCAGCAGCTTAGACAGACAGCCCCAGCATTTT. The encoded protein is CASSLDRQPQHF.

CDR3 region: CAITTTGFRGTEAFF. CDR3 in DNA: TGTGCCATCACCACGACAGGGTTCCGAGGCACTGAAGCTTTCTTT. This chain joins TRBV10-3 and TRBJ1-1; TRBD1 matches at 7 bases. Looked up from germline, CDR1 is ENHRY and CDR2 is SYGVKD. The CDR3 spans 15 residues. Germline trimming cut 7 bases from V and 4 bases from J; bases unmatched to any gene: 12.

A remark on this clonotype: This may be a read error: a much more frequent sequence differs by one nucleotide. The CDR3 coding sequence is TGTGTCAGCAGCTTAGCGCCCTACACAGATACGCAGTATTTT. It translates to CVSSLAPYTDTQYF. This chain links TRBV7-2 with TRBJ2-3; D possibly corresponds to TRBD2 (5 bases). Germline V gene sequence: CDR1 SGHTA, CDR2 FQGNSA. The CDR3 spans 14 residues. Drawing the rest from reference TRBV7-2 and TRBJ2-3, the complete variable domain is GAGVSQSPSNKVTEKGKDVELRCDPISGHTALYWYRQSLGQGLEFLIYFQGNSAPDKSGLPSDRFSAERTGGSVSTLTIQRTQQEDSAVYLCVSSLAPYTDTQYFGPGTRLTVL.

The gene calls are TRBV20-1 and TRBJ2-3; 7 nucleotides match TRBD2. The CDR3 has 14 amino acids. The germline V gene has CDR1 DFQATT and CDR2 SNEGSKA (reference sequence). V shed 6 bases, J shed 2 bases, and the junction held 8 bases outside the gene matches. CDR3 nucleotides: TGCAGTGCCGACGAGAGCGGGGTCACAGATACGCAGTATTTT. As protein: CSADESGVTDTQYF.

This clonotype appeared a single time. This may be a read error: a much more frequent sequence differs by one nucleotide. The rearrangement links TRBV29-1 to TRBJ2-1; the D gene is possibly TRBD2 (6 bases). CDR3 size: 14 residues. The germline gives CDR1 SQVTM, CDR2 ANQGSEA. The CDR3 bases are TGCAGCGTTGATGCGGGAAGATCCTACAATAAGCAGTTCTTC. Residues: CSVDAGRSYNKQFF.

This clonotype was found many times. The CDR3 here is CASTGEGSAFF. CDR3 nucleotides: TGTGCCAGCACTGGGGAGGGGAGCGCTTTCTTT. The chain recombines TRBV6-5 with TRBJ1-1; the D gene is possibly TRBD1 (5 bases). The V gene lost 7 bases and the J gene lost 11 bases, with 14 bases spanning the gap. CDR1 MNHEY and CDR2 SVGAGI come from the germline V gene. The CDR3 runs 11 residues.

This clonotype was recorded many times. V is TRBV7-7 and J is TRBJ2-1; TRBD2 aligns across 9 bases. CDR1 and CDR2 (germline): SSHAT, FNYEAQ (reference sequence). This CDR3 is 13 amino acids long. The J segment lost 9 bases and the V segment lost 6 bases, leaving 6 bases of the junction unmatched. Written as DNA, the CDR3 is TGTGCCAGCAGTCCTAGCGGGGTCTTTGAGCAGTTCTTC. Residues: CASSPSGVFEQFF.

This clonotype has at least ten counts. The V gene is TRBV19, the J gene TRBJ1-6; the D is unclear. From germline, CDR1 is LNHDA and CDR2 SQIVND (reference sequence). Trimming stripped 1 base from V and 3 bases from J, with 4 bases between. The CDR3 covers 14 residues. The CDR3 bases are TGTGCCAGTAGTATAGCGGGCTATAATTCACCCCTCCACTTT. This codes for CASSIAGYNSPLHF.

This chain links TRBV7-2 with TRBJ2-1, with D possibly being TRBD1 or TRBD2 (5 bases each). CDR3 length equals 15 residues. The V gene lost 7 bases and the J gene lost 4 bases, with 17 bases spanning the gap. CDR1 is SGHTA, CDR2 FQGNSA, per germline. The CDR3 DNA reads TGTGCCAGCATCCCCGGGACCCGCCTTTACAATGAGCAGTTCTTC. Its protein is CASIPGTRLYNEQFF. The full variable domain, with the rest looked up from reference TRBV7-2 and TRBJ2-1, is GAGVSQSPSNKVTEKGKDVELRCDPISGHTALYWYRQSLGQGLEFLIYFQGNSAPDKSGLPSDRFSAERTGGSVSTLTIQRTQQEDSAVYLCASIPGTRLYNEQFFGPGTRLTVL.

The gene calls are TRBV6-6 and TRBJ2-7; the match to TRBD1 covers 8 bases. The CDR3 sequence is 14 residues long. Per germline, CDR1 MNHNY and CDR2 SVGAGI (reference sequence). J gave up 1 base and V 6 bases, and 5 bases lay outside the gene matches. The CDR3 sequence is CASRQTGDSYEQYV. In nucleotides, the CDR3 is TGTGCCAGCAGGCAGACAGGGGATTCCTACGAGCAGTACGTC.

V gene TRBV20-1 combines with J gene TRBJ1-5, with 11 nucleotides matching TRBD1. V trimming: 6 bases; J trimming: 5 bases; junction bases outside the gene matches: 9. Germline V gives CDR1 DFQATT, CDR2 SNEGSKA (reference sequence). The CDR3 loop spans 15 amino acids. CDR3 nucleotide sequence: TGCAGTGCCAAGGACAGGGGGCGAGTCGATCAGCCCCAGCATTTT. This codes for CSAKDRGRVDQPQHF.

This clonotype came up a few times. This chain joins TRBV11-1 and TRBJ2-5; no clear D. The CDR3 has 15 amino acids. V was clipped by 3 bases and J by 1 base, with 12 bases between them. CDR1 and CDR2 (germline): SGHAT, FQDESV (reference sequence). CDR3: CASSFGRTTQETQYF. The DNA of the CDR3 is TGTGCCAGCAGCTTCGGACGGACCACCCAAGAGACCCAGTACTTC.

This clonotype was detected many times. The V call is TRBV6-2 or TRBV6-3, the J call TRBJ1-1; weak D call: TRBD1 (6 bases). V was pared by 10 bases and J by 1 base, with 19 bases between. This CDR3 has 15 amino acids. The V gene's germline CDR1 is MNHEY and CDR2 SVGEGT. In DNA form, the CDR3 reads TGTGCCATTAACTTGCCGGGACACCGGAACACTGAAGCTTTCTTT. Translated: CAINLPGHRNTEAFF.

This clonotype has just a few counts. The CDR3 DNA follows: TGCAGCGCCGACAGAGGGGCGCAGTATTTT. Amino acid sequence: CSADRGAQYF. The chain carries TRBV29-1 and TRBJ2-3; D may correspond to TRBD1 or TRBD2 (5 bases each). There are 10 residues in the CDR3. V shed 7 bases and J shed 10 bases, with 12 bases lying between them. Per germline, CDR1 SQVTM and CDR2 ANQGSEA.

This clonotype showed up many times. The chain couples TRBV7-3 to TRBJ2-3; TRBD1 aligns across 9 bases. CDR1 is SGHTA, CDR2 FQGTGA, per germline. The CDR3 extends over 17 amino acids. The V gene end was trimmed by 4 bases and the J gene end by 2 bases; junction bases not matched to a gene: 10. The DNA of the CDR3 is TGTGCCAGCAGCTCCCGAGGCGGACAGGGGAACACAGATACGCAGTATTTT. It encodes CASSSRGGQGNTDTQYF.

This clonotype was recorded many times. The chain links TRBV5-4 to TRBJ1-1; 10 nucleotides match TRBD1. Germline V lookup: CDR1 SGHNT, CDR2 YYREEE (reference sequence). The trim removed 4 bases at V and 10 bases at J, leaving 19 bases unmatched. The CDR3 totals 17 residues. CDR3 amino acids: CASSPITRQGARSGAFF. The CDR3 DNA reads TGTGCCAGCAGCCCTATAACCCGACAGGGGGCGAGGTCCGGAGCTTTCTTT.

The chain employs TRBV7-9 and TRBJ2-1; D ambiguous. The CDR3 extends over 16 amino acids. Germline V gene data show CDR1 as SEHNR and CDR2 as FQNEAQ (reference sequence). V was trimmed by 5 bases and J by 0 bases, leaving 14 bases between them. CDR3 region: CASSPNMFGSYNEQFF. CDR3 in DNA: TGTGCCAGCAGCCCCAACATGTTTGGCTCCTACAATGAGCAGTTCTTC.

This clonotype appeared many times. The chain recombines TRBV7-6 with TRBJ2-1; 12 nucleotides line up with TRBD1. The CDR3 contains 15 residues. V was pared by 1 base and J by 8 bases, with 3 bases of the junction left unmatched. CDR1 SGHVS and CDR2 FNYEAQ come from the germline V gene. CDR3 loop: CASSLGDRGRDEQFF. DNA of the CDR3: TGTGCCAGCAGCTTAGGGGACAGGGGGCGCGATGAGCAGTTCTTC.

This clonotype was detected many times. V and J are TRBV11-2 and TRBJ1-1, with no clear D. The CDR3 runs to 15 residues. The germline V and J ends were trimmed by 5 bases and 4 bases, with 17 bases remaining between them. Germline values: CDR1 SGHAT, CDR2 FQNNGV. CDR3 in amino acids: CASSPLPQTSTEAFF. CDR3 bases: TGTGCCAGCAGCCCCCTTCCCCAGACTAGCACTGAAGCTTTCTTT.

This clonotype has at least ten counts. The chain is built from TRBV7-6 and TRBJ2-3; 15 bases match TRBD2. In germline, CDR1 is SGHVS, CDR2 FNYEAQ. The length of the CDR3 is 17 residues. The V gene end was trimmed by 2 bases and the J gene end by 7 bases; junction bases not matched to a gene: 7. The CDR3 bases are TGTGCCAGCAGCTTACTCGGGACTAGCGGGGGGATGAATACGCAGTATTTT. Its protein is CASSLLGTSGGMNTQYF. The complete variable domain, with remaining parts taken from reference TRBV7-6 and TRBJ2-3, reads GAGVSQSPRYKVTKRGQDVALRCDPISGHVSLYWYRQALGQGPEFLTYFNYEAQQDKSGLPNDRFSAERPEGSISTLTIQRTEQRDSAMYRCASSLLGTSGGMNTQYFGPGTRLTVL.

This clonotype appeared many times. CDR3: CAIRSTGTGGNTIYF. CDR3 DNA sequence: TGTGCCATCAGAAGTACCGGGACAGGGGGAAACACCATATATTTT. The chain uses TRBV10-3 and TRBJ1-3; 9 nucleotides line up with TRBD1. Germline loops: CDR1 ENHRY, CDR2 SYGVKD. This CDR3 region has 15 residues. Trimming at V came to 6 bases and at J to 4 bases, leaving 7 bases not matched to a gene.

This chain uses TRBV11-2 with TRBJ2-7; D is uncertain. The CDR3 totals 11 residues. The germline V gene has CDR1 SGHAT and CDR2 FQNNGV. With 3 bases removed from V and 4 bases from J, the gap between germline ends came to 4 bases. Here the CDR3 DNA reads TGTGCCAGCAGCTTCTGGTACGAGCAGTACTTC. Translated, it gives CASSFWYEQYF.

The chain has TRBV24-1 and TRBJ2-5, with TRBD2 matching over 8 bases. The CDR3 totals 16 residues. The trim removed 2 bases at V and 5 bases at J, leaving 9 bases unmatched. Germline CDR1 reads KGHDR; CDR2 reads SFDVKD. For the CDR3, the DNA is TGTGCCACCAGTGATTCTCGGACTAGCCTATGGGAGACCCAGTACTTC. Amino acid sequence: CATSDSRTSLWETQYF.

This clonotype was detected ten times or more. The chain couples TRBV18 to TRBJ2-2; D is perhaps TRBD1 (5 bases). The germline V gene has CDR1 KGHSH and CDR2 LQKENI. CDR3 length equals 14 residues. V lost 2 bases, J lost 6 bases, and 10 bases lay in between. In nucleotides, the CDR3 is TGTGCCAGCTCACCATACAGGATCGCCGGGGAGCTGTTTTTT. This gives the protein CASSPYRIAGELFF.

This clonotype was observed at least ten times. The chain combines TRBV4-3 with TRBJ1-1, with D maybe TRBD1 (5 bases). V was shortened by 4 bases and J by 3 bases, with 15 bases between the two germline ends. This CDR3 is 15 amino acids long. Per the germline V gene, CDR1 is LGHNA and CDR2 is YSLEER. CDR3 protein: CASSRITGAYTEAFF. For the CDR3, the DNA is TGCGCCAGCAGCCGCATAACCGGGGCCTACACTGAAGCTTTCTTT.

At least ten counts were recorded for this clonotype. The V and J genes are TRBV5-1 and TRBJ2-1; a weak D match, TRBD1 (6 bases). The V gene's germline CDR1 is SGHRS and CDR2 YFSETQ. V was trimmed by 0 bases and J by 3 bases, leaving 10 bases between them. This CDR3 has 15 amino acids. In nucleotides, the CDR3 is TGCGCCAGCAGCTTGGGGCCAGGGGACTACAATGAGCAGTTCTTC. It encodes CASSLGPGDYNEQFF.

The chain is built from TRBV10-3 and TRBJ2-1, with a possible D match to TRBD1 (6 bases). The CDR3 is made up of 13 amino acids. Germline-derived CDR1 and CDR2 are ENHRY and SYGVKD. V was trimmed by 6 bases and J by 0 bases, leaving 6 bases between them. The CDR3 sequence: CAIRDSSYNEQFF. The CDR3 DNA follows: TGTGCCATCAGGGACAGCTCCTACAATGAGCAGTTCTTC.

This clonotype appeared once. A clone one base away is much larger, so this may be a read error. The chain employs TRBV4-3 and TRBJ2-7; D is undetermined. The CDR3 is made up of 16 amino acids. Trimming stripped 0 bases from V and 7 bases from J, with 19 bases between. Germline V CDR1 and CDR2: LGHNA, YSLEER. This CDR3 reads CASSQDFHAASEEQYF. DNA for the CDR3: TGCGCCAGCAGCCAAGATTTCCACGCGGCTTCAGAGGAGCAGTACTTC.

This clonotype came up many times. The V and J genes are TRBV7-2 and TRBJ1-4, with D unresolved. Germline V lookup: CDR1 SGHTA, CDR2 FQGNSA. The CDR3 runs to 15 residues. With 5 bases removed from V and 7 bases from J, the gap between germline ends came to 17 bases. The CDR3 region has the DNA TGTGCCAGCAGCCCACTCAGGATGTCTGGTGAAAAACTGTTTTTT. Protein sequence: CASSPLRMSGEKLFF.

There are a few counts of this clonotype. This chain connects TRBV4-3 to TRBJ2-5; 9 bases fit TRBD2. The germline V gene has CDR1 LGHNA and CDR2 YSLEER. V dropped 0 bases and J dropped 4; count of bases not matched to a gene: 9. The CDR3 is 17 residues long. The CDR3 region is CASSQDQLAGDGETQYF. The CDR3 nucleotides read TGCGCCAGCAGCCAAGATCAGTTAGCGGGGGATGGAGAGACCCAGTACTTC.

This clonotype was observed a few times. CDR3 DNA: TGTGCCATCAGCCCAGGGGGCCAGACAGATACGCAGTATTTT. This translates into CAISPGGQTDTQYF. V usage is TRBV10-3 and J usage is TRBJ2-3; 8 positions match TRBD1. With 6 bases clipped from V and 3 bases from J, the junction kept 5 bases outside the gene matches. The CDR3 length is 14 residues. Germline V gene data show CDR1 as ENHRY and CDR2 as SYGVKD.